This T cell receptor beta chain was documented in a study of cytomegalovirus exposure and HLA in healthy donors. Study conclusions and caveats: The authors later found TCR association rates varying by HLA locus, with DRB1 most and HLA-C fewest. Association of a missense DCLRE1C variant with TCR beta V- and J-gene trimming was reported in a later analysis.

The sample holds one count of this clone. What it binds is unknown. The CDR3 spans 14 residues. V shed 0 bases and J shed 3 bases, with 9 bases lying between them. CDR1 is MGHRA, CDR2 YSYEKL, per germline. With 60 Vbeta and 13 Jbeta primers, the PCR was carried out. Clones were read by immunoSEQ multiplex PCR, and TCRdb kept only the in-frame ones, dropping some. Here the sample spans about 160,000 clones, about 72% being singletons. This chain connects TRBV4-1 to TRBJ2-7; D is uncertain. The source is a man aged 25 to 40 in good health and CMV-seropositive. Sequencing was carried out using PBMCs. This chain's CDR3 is CASSQEPYNYEQYF. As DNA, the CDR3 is TGCGCCAGCAGCCAAGAGCCGTACAACTACGAGCAGTACTTC.